This passage covers 21 T cell receptor beta chains from one sample sequenced in a study of blood T cell repertoires in COVID-19. Profiled with immunoSEQ multiplex PCR; TCRdb holds only in-frame clones, not every one. The sample has about 69,000 clones; approximately 79% are singletons. Sequencing used peripheral blood. Receptors were obtained from a human donor in a cohort sampled during active COVID-19.

This clone showed up just once. V is TRBV19 and J is TRBJ1-5; tentative D call: TRBD1 (5 bases). The CDR3 runs to 19 residues. Germline-derived CDR1 and CDR2 are LNHDA and SQIVND (reference sequence). Trimming removed 5 bases from V and 0 bases from J, with 23 bases in between. This CDR3 is CASSRRTPGAQYSNQPQHF. Written as DNA, the CDR3 is TGTGCCAGTAGTCGCCGGACACCTGGGGCCCAATATAGCAATCAGCCCCAGCATTTT. The full variable domain, in which reference TRBV19 and TRBJ1-5 provide the parts outside the CDR3, is DGGITQSPKYLFRKEGQNVTLSCEQNLNHDAMYWYRQDPGQGLRLIYYSQIVNDFQKGDIAEGYSVSREKKESFPLTVTSAQKNPTAFYLCASSRRTPGAQYSNQPQHFGDGTRLSIL.

The V call is TRBV3-1 (or the pseudogene TRBV3-2), the J call TRBJ1-2, with 7 positions matching TRBD1. J was trimmed by 5 bases and V by 2 bases; bases with no gene match: 8. Per germline, CDR1 LGHDT and CDR2 YNNKEL (reference sequence). This CDR3 has 15 residues. Here the CDR3 DNA reads TGTGCCAGCAGCCAAATCCCCGCCAGGGGGTATGGCTACACCTTC. It yields the protein CASSQIPARGYGYTF.

This chain joins TRBV5-1 and TRBJ1-4; D is undetermined. The CDR3 has 15 amino acids. CDR1 is SGHRS, CDR2 YFSETQ, per germline. V was cut by 4 bases and J by 4 bases, with 14 bases left in between. The CDR3 nucleotides read TGCGCCAGCAGCCCCGAAACTACTAGTAATGAAAAACTGTTTTTT. Its protein product is CASSPETTSNEKLFF.

V and J are TRBV11-3 and TRBJ2-3; 13 bases agree with TRBD2. In germline, CDR1 is SGHNT, CDR2 YENEEA. The length of the CDR3 is 17 residues. Trimming at V came to 5 bases and at J to 1 base, leaving 6 bases not matched to a gene. CDR3 sequence (DNA): TGTGCCAGCAGCCGACGACTAGCGGGGGGCCGCACAGATACGCAGTATTTT. Protein: CASSRRLAGGRTDTQYF.

The chain carries TRBV11-3 and TRBJ2-7, with 8 nucleotides matching TRBD1. The CDR3 spans 14 residues. The J segment lost 6 bases and the V segment lost 5 bases, leaving 9 bases of the junction unmatched. From germline, CDR1 is SGHNT and CDR2 YENEEA. The CDR3 DNA reads as TGTGCCAGCAGCGGCCCAGGACAGGGTAGCGAGCAGTACTTC. This encodes CASSGPGQGSEQYF.

The gene calls are TRBV10-3 and TRBJ2-1; perhaps TRBD2 as D (5 bases). Per germline, CDR1 ENHRY and CDR2 SYGVKD. Trimming shortened V by 3 bases and J by 0 bases, and 9 bases separated the two germline ends. CDR3 length: 15 amino acids. CDR3 in amino acids: CAISDEGSSYNEQFF. CDR3 nucleotide sequence: TGTGCCATCAGTGACGAGGGTAGCTCCTACAATGAGCAGTTCTTC.

The CDR3 here is CASSLIRDRDHEQYF. Here the CDR3 DNA reads TGTGCCAGCAGTTTAATCCGGGACAGGGATCACGAGCAGTACTTC. This chain connects TRBV28 to TRBJ2-7, with TRBD1 identical over 9 bases. This CDR3 region has 15 residues. Unmatched junction bases numbered 7, after V lost 2 bases and J lost 5 bases. Looked up from germline, CDR1 is MDHEN and CDR2 is SYDVKM. Full variable domain (missing parts from reference TRBV28 and TRBJ2-7): DVKVTQSSRYLVKRTGEKVFLECVQDMDHENMFWYRQDPGLGLRLIYFSYDVKMKEKGDIPEGYSVSREKKERFSLILESASTNQTSMYLCASSLIRDRDHEQYFGPGTRLTVT.

The V gene is TRBV10-3, the J gene TRBJ1-1; a weak D match, TRBD1 (6 bases). Trimming removed 0 bases at V and 5 bases at J, with 10 bases between. Germline CDR1 and CDR2: ENHRY and SYGVKD. CDR3 length equals 14 residues. DNA of the CDR3: TGTGCCATCAGTGAGTCGGCACAGGGAACTGAAGCTTTCTTT. It codes for CAISESAQGTEAFF.

The chain recombines TRBV5-1 with TRBJ2-7, with 8 bases fitting TRBD1. Germline CDR1 reads SGHRS; CDR2 reads YFSETQ. This CDR3 is built from 14 residues. The ends lost 7 bases at V and 0 bases at J; junction bases unmatched: 6. CDR3 region: CASGPGQGSYEQYF. DNA of the CDR3: TGCGCCAGCGGCCCCGGACAGGGCTCCTACGAGCAGTACTTC.

This clone occurred a few times. The chain links TRBV29-1 to TRBJ1-2; 7 bases fit TRBD1. Germline assignment: CDR1 SQVTM and CDR2 ANQGSEA. The CDR3 has 13 residues. V was pared by 5 bases and J by 8 bases, with 11 bases of the junction left unmatched. CDR3 sequence reads: CSVPHDRVVGYTF. Written as DNA, the CDR3 is TGCAGCGTTCCGCATGACAGGGTAGTCGGCTACACCTTC.

V and J are TRBV20-1 and TRBJ2-7; TRBD1 aligns across 9 bases. The germline CDR1 and CDR2 sequences are DFQATT and SNEGSKA (reference sequence). The CDR3 covers 11 residues. Trimming took 3 bases from V and 12 from J; bases not matched to a gene: 6. CDR3 in DNA: TGCAGTGCTAGGGGACAGGGAGGTCCGTACTTC. Translating gives CSARGQGGPYF.

The chain links TRBV5-1 to TRBJ2-3; possible D gene TRBD2, 5 bases. V was clipped by 4 bases and J by 2 bases, with 14 bases between them. The CDR3 consists of 15 residues. Germline V lookup: CDR1 SGHRS, CDR2 YFSETQ. The CDR3, as DNA: TGCGCCAGCAGCCGGGAAAGCACAGTCACAGATACGCAGTATTTT. Translated: CASSRESTVTDTQYF.

The genes are TRBV9 and TRBJ2-1, with D uncertain. Germline CDR1 is SGDLS and CDR2 is YYNGEE. The CDR3 extends over 14 amino acids. The V gene lost 9 bases and the J gene lost 5 bases, with 18 bases spanning the gap. The CDR3 nucleotides are TGTGCCACCACCAAGTGGAAAACAGACAATGAGCAGTTCTTC. Its translation: CATTKWKTDNEQFF.

The chain employs TRBV3-1 (or the pseudogene TRBV3-2) and TRBJ2-2; D gene unclear. CDR3 length: 14 amino acids. Germline V CDR1 and CDR2: LGHDT, YNNKEL (reference sequence). Between the trimmed V and J ends, which lost 5 bases and 1 base, there was a span of 8 bases. The CDR3 DNA reads as TGTGCCAGCAGCTCCGTGCGGAACACCGGGGAGCTGTTTTTT. This gives the protein CASSSVRNTGELFF.

The chain combines TRBV19 with TRBJ2-6, with 8 bases that match TRBD2. Per germline, CDR1 LNHDA and CDR2 SQIVND (reference sequence). Trimming removed 0 bases from V and 2 bases from J; junction bases left unmatched: 3. The CDR3 consists of 17 residues. The CDR3 loop reads CASSIDLGGAGANVLTF. The CDR3, as DNA: TGTGCCAGTAGTATAGATCTCGGGGGGGCTGGGGCCAACGTCCTGACTTTC. Variable domain in full (rest from reference TRBV19 and TRBJ2-6): DGGITQSPKYLFRKEGQNVTLSCEQNLNHDAMYWYRQDPGQGLRLIYYSQIVNDFQKGDIAEGYSVSREKKESFPLTVTSAQKNPTAFYLCASSIDLGGAGANVLTFGAGSRLTVL.

The chain combines TRBV30 with TRBJ2-3; possibly TRBD1 for D (5 bases). Germline CDR1 is GTSNPN and CDR2 is SVGIG (reference sequence). V lost 5 bases and J 9 bases, leaving 12 bases between the germline ends. The CDR3 runs to 11 residues. CDR3 nucleotide sequence: TGTGCCTGGGACGCAGGGTGGACGCAGTATTTT. This codes for CAWDAGWTQYF.

The rearrangement uses TRBV5-6 and TRBJ1-3, with TRBD1 as a possible D gene (5 bases). Germline loops: CDR1 SGHDT, CDR2 YYEEEE. The length of the CDR3 is 15 residues. V lost 7 bases and J lost 0, with 14 bases in between. In DNA, the CDR3 is TGTGCCAGCTCTAACAGGCTCTCCTCTGGAAACACCATATATTTT. This translates into CASSNRLSSGNTIYF.

The rearrangement links TRBV19 to TRBJ1-5; perhaps TRBD1 as D (6 bases). Between the trimmed V and J ends, which lost 7 bases and 2 bases, there was a span of 15 bases. The V gene's germline CDR1 is LNHDA and CDR2 SQIVND (reference sequence). This CDR3 is 15 amino acids long. CDR3 in DNA: TGTGCCAGTACCAACAGGGCCGGCGGCAATCAGCCCCAGCATTTT. Translating gives CASTNRAGGNQPQHF. The full variable domain, its missing parts supplied by reference TRBV19 and TRBJ1-5, is DGGITQSPKYLFRKEGQNVTLSCEQNLNHDAMYWYRQDPGQGLRLIYYSQIVNDFQKGDIAEGYSVSREKKESFPLTVTSAQKNPTAFYLCASTNRAGGNQPQHFGDGTRLSIL.

This chain joins TRBV20-1 and TRBJ1-1; D remains unclear. Germline V gene data show CDR1 as DFQATT and CDR2 as SNEGSKA (reference sequence). With 2 bases removed from V and 3 bases from J, the gap between germline ends came to 4 bases. The CDR3 runs to 11 residues. CDR3: CSARSDTEAFF. CDR3 coding DNA: TGCAGTGCTAGATCGGACACTGAAGCTTTCTTT.

This clone was picked up one time. The rearrangement joins TRBV6-6 to TRBJ1-5; 8 bases match TRBD1. The ends lost 5 bases at V and 5 bases at J; junction bases unmatched: 8. Germline lookup yields CDR1 MNHNY and CDR2 SVGAGI (reference sequence). There are 15 residues in the CDR3. CDR3: CASSAGQGGDQPQHF. DNA for the CDR3: TGTGCCAGCAGTGCCGGACAGGGAGGAGATCAGCCCCAGCATTTT.

The DNA of the CDR3 is TGTGCCAGCAGTCCTCGGTCCAGGGGGCAAGAGACCCAGTACTTC. As protein: CASSPRSRGQETQYF. This chain uses TRBV6-5 with TRBJ2-5; 7 bases are shared with TRBD1. The CDR3 sequence is 15 residues long. From germline, CDR1 is MNHEY and CDR2 SVGAGI. Germline trimming cut 5 bases from V and 2 bases from J; bases unmatched to any gene: 8.